The entry that follows covers one TCR beta chain sequence. The CDR3 runs 14 residues. Trimming stripped 3 bases from V and 2 bases from J, with 11 bases between. The V gene's germline CDR1 is GTSNPN and CDR2 SVGIG (reference sequence). The source of the sample is a study of T cell clones after liver transplantation. Across the study: Samples came from ITN030ST, which attempted immunosuppression withdrawal within 2 years of liver transplantation.

Clones were read by immunoSEQ multiplex PCR, and TCRdb kept only the in-frame ones, dropping some. Of 40,000 to 65,000 clones in the sample, approximately 88% were seen once. This chain connects TRBV30 to TRBJ1-5; tentative D call: TRBD1 (6 bases). The TCR comes from a human donor who received a liver transplant. The sample here was CD4+ T cells from blood, taken before liver transplant. CDR3 in DNA: TGTGCCTGGAGCGGGGGGCTGGGCAATCAGCCCCAGCATTTT. Translated: CAWSGGLGNQPQHF.